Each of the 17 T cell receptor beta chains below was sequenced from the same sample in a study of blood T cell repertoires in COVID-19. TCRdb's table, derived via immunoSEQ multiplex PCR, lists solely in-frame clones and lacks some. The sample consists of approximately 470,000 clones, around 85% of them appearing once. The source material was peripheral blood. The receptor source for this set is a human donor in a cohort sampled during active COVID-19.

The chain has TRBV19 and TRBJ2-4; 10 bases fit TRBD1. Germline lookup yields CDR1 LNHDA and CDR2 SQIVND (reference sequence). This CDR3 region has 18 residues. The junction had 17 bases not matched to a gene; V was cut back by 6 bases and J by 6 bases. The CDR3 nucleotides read TGTGCCAGTAGCCACCCCCGGGGACAGGGGCCTGGCGGAAACATTCAGTACTTC. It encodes CASSHPRGQGPGGNIQYF.

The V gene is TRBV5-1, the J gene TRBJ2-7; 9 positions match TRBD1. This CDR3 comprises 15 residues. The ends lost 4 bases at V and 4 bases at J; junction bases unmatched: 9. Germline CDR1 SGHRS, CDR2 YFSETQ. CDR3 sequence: CASSPLTGGWYEQYF. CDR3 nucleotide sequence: TGCGCCAGCAGCCCATTAACAGGGGGCTGGTACGAGCAGTACTTC.

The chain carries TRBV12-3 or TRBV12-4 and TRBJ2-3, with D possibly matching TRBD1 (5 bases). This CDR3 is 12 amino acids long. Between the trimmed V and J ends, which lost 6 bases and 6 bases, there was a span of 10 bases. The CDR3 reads CASSTKGDTQYF. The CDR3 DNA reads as TGTGCCAGCAGCACAAAGGGGGATACGCAGTATTTT.

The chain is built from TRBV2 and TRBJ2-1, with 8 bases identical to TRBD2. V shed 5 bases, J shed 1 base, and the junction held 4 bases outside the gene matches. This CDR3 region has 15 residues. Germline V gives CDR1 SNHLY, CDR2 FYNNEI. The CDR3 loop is CASSFREGSYNEQFF. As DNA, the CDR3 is TGTGCCAGCAGTTTCCGGGAGGGGTCCTACAATGAGCAGTTCTTC.

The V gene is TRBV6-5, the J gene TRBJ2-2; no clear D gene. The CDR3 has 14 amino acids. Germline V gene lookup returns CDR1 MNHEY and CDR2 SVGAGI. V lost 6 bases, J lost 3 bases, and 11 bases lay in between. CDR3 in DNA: TGTGCCAGCAGAGACGTCGGAGACACCGGGGAGCTGTTTTTT. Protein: CASRDVGDTGELFF.

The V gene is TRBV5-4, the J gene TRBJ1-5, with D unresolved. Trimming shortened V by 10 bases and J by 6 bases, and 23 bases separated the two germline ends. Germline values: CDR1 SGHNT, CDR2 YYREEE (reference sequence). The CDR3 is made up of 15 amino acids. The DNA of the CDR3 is TGTGCCTATACGTCTCCCGGGAGTAGTAGTCAGCCCCAGCATTTT. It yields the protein CAYTSPGSSSQPQHF.

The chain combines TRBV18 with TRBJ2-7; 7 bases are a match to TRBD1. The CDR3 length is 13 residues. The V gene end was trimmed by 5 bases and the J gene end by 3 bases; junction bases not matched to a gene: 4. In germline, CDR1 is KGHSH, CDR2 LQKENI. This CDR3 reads CASSSGQLYEQYF. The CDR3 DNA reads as TGTGCCAGCTCATCGGGACAGCTCTACGAGCAGTACTTC.

The CDR3 loop is CASSFEFCGPSYNEQFF. The CDR3 bases are TGTGCCAGCAGCTTTGAGTTTTGCGGGCCTTCCTACAATGAGCAGTTCTTC. The rearrangement links TRBV12-1 to TRBJ2-1; the table calls TRBD2, which could not be checked here. TRBV12-1 is a recognized pseudogene. The length of the CDR3 is 17 residues.

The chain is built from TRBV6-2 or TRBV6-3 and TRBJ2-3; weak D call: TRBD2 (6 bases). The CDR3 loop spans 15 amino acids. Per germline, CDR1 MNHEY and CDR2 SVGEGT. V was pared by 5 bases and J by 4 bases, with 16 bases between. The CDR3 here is CASSSFGGPSDTQYF. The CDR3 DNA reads TGTGCCAGCAGTAGCTTCGGAGGGCCATCAGATACGCAGTATTTT.

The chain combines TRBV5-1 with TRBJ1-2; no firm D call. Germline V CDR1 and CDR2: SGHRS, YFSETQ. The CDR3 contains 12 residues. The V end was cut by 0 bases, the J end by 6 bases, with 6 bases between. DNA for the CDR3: TGCGCCAGCAGCTTGGAACAAGATGGCTACACCTTC. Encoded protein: CASSLEQDGYTF.

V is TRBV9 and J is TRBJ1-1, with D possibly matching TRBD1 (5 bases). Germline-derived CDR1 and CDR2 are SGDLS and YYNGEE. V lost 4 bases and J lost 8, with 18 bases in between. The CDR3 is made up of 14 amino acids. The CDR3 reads CASSLGLGNREAFF. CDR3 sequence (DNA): TGTGCCAGCAGCCTCGGCCTGGGAAACAGGGAAGCTTTCTTT.

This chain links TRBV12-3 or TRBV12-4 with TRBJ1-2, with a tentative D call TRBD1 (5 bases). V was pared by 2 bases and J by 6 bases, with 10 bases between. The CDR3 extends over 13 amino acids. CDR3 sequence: CASSLTGLDGYTF. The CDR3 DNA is TGTGCCAGCAGTTTAACAGGTCTGGATGGCTACACCTTC.

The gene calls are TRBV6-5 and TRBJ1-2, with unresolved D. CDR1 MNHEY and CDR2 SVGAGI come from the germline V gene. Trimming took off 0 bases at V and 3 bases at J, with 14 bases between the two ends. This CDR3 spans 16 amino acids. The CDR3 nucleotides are TGTGCCAGCAGTTACTCGAATAACCCGAGCGACTATGGCTACACCTTC. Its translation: CASSYSNNPSDYGYTF.

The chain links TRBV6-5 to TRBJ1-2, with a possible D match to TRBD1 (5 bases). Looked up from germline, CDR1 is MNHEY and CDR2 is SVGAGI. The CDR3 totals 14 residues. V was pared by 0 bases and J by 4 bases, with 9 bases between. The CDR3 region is CASSYSWGGYGYTF. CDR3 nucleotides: TGTGCCAGCAGTTACTCATGGGGCGGCTATGGCTACACCTTC.

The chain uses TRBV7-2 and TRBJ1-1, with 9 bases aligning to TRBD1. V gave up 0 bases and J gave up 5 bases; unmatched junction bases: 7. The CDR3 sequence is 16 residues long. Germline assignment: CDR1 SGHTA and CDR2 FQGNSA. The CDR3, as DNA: TGTGCCAGCAGCTTAGCATCCCGGACAGGGGAGACTGAAGCTTTCTTT. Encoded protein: CASSLASRTGETEAFF.

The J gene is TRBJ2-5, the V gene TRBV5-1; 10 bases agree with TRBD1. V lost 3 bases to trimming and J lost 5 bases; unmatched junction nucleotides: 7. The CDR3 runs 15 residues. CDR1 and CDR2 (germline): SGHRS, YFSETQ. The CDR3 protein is CASSYGTGEGETQYF. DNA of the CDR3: TGCGCCAGCAGCTATGGGACAGGGGAAGGCGAGACCCAGTACTTC.

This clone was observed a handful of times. Here the CDR3 reads CASSIGTGYNYGYTF. The CDR3 DNA follows: TGTGCCAGTAGTATCGGAACAGGGTATAACTATGGCTACACCTTC. This chain links TRBV19 with TRBJ1-2; tentatively, D is TRBD1 (6 bases). Trimming removed 3 bases from V and 1 base from J, with 12 bases in between. Germline lookup yields CDR1 LNHDA and CDR2 SQIVND (reference sequence). The CDR3 loop spans 15 amino acids.